The T cell receptor beta chain under discussion was sequenced for a study of Graves' ophthalmopathy and Graves' hyperthyroidism. Study-level background: Untreated patients at initial diagnosis provided peripheral blood.

The CDR3 loop spans 16 amino acids. Per the germline V gene, CDR1 is MNHEY and CDR2 is SVGEGT. V lost 0 bases and J lost 4, with 15 bases in between. Researchers took RNA transcripts and amplified TCR beta CDR3 regions from them. After a first-round RT-PCR with HTBI primers, a second-round multiplex PCR was run. Each CDR3 protein is one row after TCRdb ran MiXCR on the multiplex PCR reads. Among approximately 160,000 distinct CDR3 sequences, around 39% were seen once, and the ten largest hold 7.5% to 10%. Moderate-to-severe activity, CAS ≥3, NOSPECS ≥4 and duration under 3 months were recorded for donors with ophthalmopathy. The PBMCs used were ones drawn from about 9.2 ml of fresh peripheral blood. This clonotype was observed many times. The antigen is not known. Study results and limitations: Discriminating ophthalmopathy from stable hyperthyroidism, a 13-signature model attained a sensitivity of 85% to 90% and a specificity of approximately 77%.

This TCR came from a man aged 25-45 years with Graves' ophthalmopathy. The chain employs TRBV6-2 or TRBV6-3 and TRBJ1-2; unclear D gene. Sequenced: peripheral blood. CDR3 sequence: CASSYSAGWVGYGYTF. The CDR3 DNA follows: TGTGCCAGCAGTTACTCGGCGGGCTGGGTCGGCTATGGCTACACCTTC.